The 21 T cell receptor beta chains given below trace back to one sample, sequenced in a study of blood T cell repertoires in COVID-19. Some clones are missing from TCRdb's copy, which holds only in-frame ones; the method was immunoSEQ multiplex PCR. The sample shows some 220,000 clones, around 83% of them seen only once. Material: peripheral blood. The receptors shown here come from a man aged 45 to 65 with active or convalescent COVID-19.

The chain joins TRBV28 to TRBJ1-5; D is possibly TRBD1 (5 bases). CDR3 length: 16 residues. The ends were cut back, 10 bases at V and 7 bases at J, with 26 bases in the middle. Germline assignment: CDR1 MDHEN and CDR2 SYDVKM. In DNA form, the CDR3 reads TGTGCCACCAAAAAAGGGGTGAGTGGTAGGATGCAGCCCCAGCATTTT. Translating it yields CATKKGVSGRMQPQHF.

J is TRBJ2-1 and V is TRBV19; D not resolved. Germline assignment: CDR1 LNHDA and CDR2 SQIVND (reference sequence). V dropped 6 bases and J dropped 3 bases, with 9 bases sitting between them. CDR3 length: 13 residues. CDR3 sequence reads: CASRSVNYNEQFF. CDR3 nucleotides: TGTGCCAGTAGGTCCGTAAACTACAATGAGCAGTTCTTC.

This clone was recorded once. The rearrangement links TRBV19 to TRBJ1-1; 8 nucleotides align to TRBD1. From germline, CDR1 is LNHDA and CDR2 SQIVND (reference sequence). The CDR3 runs to 14 residues. Trimming at V came to 6 bases and at J to 4 bases, leaving 7 bases not matched to a gene. The CDR3 sequence is CASRTTGGGTEAFF. CDR3 sequence (DNA): TGTGCCAGTAGAACCACAGGGGGAGGCACTGAAGCTTTCTTT. Full variable domain (remainder filled in from reference TRBV19 and TRBJ1-1): DGGITQSPKYLFRKEGQNVTLSCEQNLNHDAMYWYRQDPGQGLRLIYYSQIVNDFQKGDIAEGYSVSREKKESFPLTVTSAQKNPTAFYLCASRTTGGGTEAFFGQGTRLTVV.

The genes are TRBV29-1 and TRBJ2-7; D uncertain. Trimming removed 4 bases at V and 3 bases at J, with 10 bases between. This CDR3 spans 12 amino acids. Germline loops: CDR1 SQVTM, CDR2 ANQGSEA. The CDR3 spells CSVVTTGYEQYV. CDR3 bases: TGCAGCGTTGTCACGACGGGCTACGAGCAGTACGTC.

The chain links TRBV20-1 to TRBJ2-7; D might be TRBD2 (7 bases). The CDR3 totals 11 residues. CDR1 is DFQATT and CDR2 is SNEGSKA in the germline V gene (reference sequence). V was cut by 8 bases and J by 8 bases, with 16 bases left in between. The CDR3 loop is CSTGGRGKQYV. The DNA for the CDR3 is TGCAGTACGGGGGGCCGTGGGAAGCAGTACGTC.

The chain combines TRBV12-3 or TRBV12-4 with TRBJ1-1, with D maybe TRBD1 (5 bases). The V end lost 6 bases, the J end lost 8 bases, and 16 bases lay between the germline ends. CDR3 length equals 13 residues. For the CDR3, the DNA is TGTGCCAGCAGCCAGACAGCCACGAACGAAGCTTTCTTT. Translating it yields CASSQTATNEAFF.

J is TRBJ1-3 and V is TRBV30; D is possibly TRBD1 (5 bases). This CDR3 comprises 16 residues. The V end was cut by 2 bases, the J end by 0 bases, with 14 bases between. Germline CDR1 is GTSNPN and CDR2 is SVGIG (reference sequence). The CDR3 region has the DNA TGTGCCTGGAGTTCGACAGTGATACGCTCTGGAAACACCATATATTTT. It yields the protein CAWSSTVIRSGNTIYF.

This chain uses TRBV29-1 with TRBJ1-1, with 10 bases matching TRBD1. The V and J ends lost 4 bases and 5 bases, in that order; junction bases with no gene match: 4. This CDR3 is 13 amino acids long. From germline, CDR1 is SQVTM and CDR2 ANQGSEA. CDR3 region: CSVARTGGTEAFF. CDR3 nucleotides: TGCAGCGTTGCTAGGACAGGGGGGACTGAAGCTTTCTTT.

The rearrangement uses TRBV11-3 and TRBJ2-2; 10 bases match TRBD2. The CDR3 has 18 amino acids. Looked up from germline, CDR1 is SGHNT and CDR2 is YENEEA. V lost 5 bases to trimming and J lost 2 bases; unmatched junction nucleotides: 11. CDR3 sequence reads: CASSLGRLAGENTGELFF. The CDR3, as DNA: TGTGCCAGCAGCCTCGGTAGGCTAGCGGGAGAAAACACCGGGGAGCTGTTTTTT.

The chain has TRBV21-1 and TRBJ1-2; TRBD1, the table's D call, was not compared with the DNA. TRBV21-1 corresponds to a pseudogene. The CDR3 runs to 16 residues. The CDR3 protein is CASSARYGTGDYGYTF. The CDR3 nucleotides are TGTGCCAGCAGCGCCCGGTACGGGACAGGTGACTATGGCTACACCTTC.

V usage is TRBV27 and J usage is TRBJ2-1; TRBD2 agrees at 10 bases. Losses at the gene ends were 2 bases for V and 8 bases for J; bases not matched to a gene: 12. CDR1 is MNHEY, CDR2 SMNVEV, per germline (reference sequence). The CDR3 is 17 amino acids. The CDR3 here is CASSLGLPTSGSDEQFF. In DNA, the CDR3 is TGTGCCAGCAGTTTAGGTCTCCCGACTAGCGGGTCGGATGAGCAGTTCTTC.

The V gene is TRBV7-3, the J gene TRBJ1-2, with D possibly TRBD1 on 6 matching bases. The CDR3 has 15 residues. The V end lost 6 bases, the J end lost 2 bases, and 16 bases lay between the germline ends. Germline CDR1 is SGHTA and CDR2 is FQGTGA. DNA for the CDR3: TGTGCCAGCAGACCGGGACACGGAGGAAACTATGGCTACACCTTC. This sequence encodes CASRPGHGGNYGYTF.

The gene calls are TRBV27 and TRBJ2-1; D not resolved. The germline V gene has CDR1 MNHEY and CDR2 SMNVEV (reference sequence). The CDR3 has 13 residues. Trimming took 6 bases from V and 0 from J, leaving 6 bases between them. The CDR3 protein is CASSPVSYNEQFF. Written as DNA, the CDR3 is TGTGCCAGCAGCCCCGTCTCCTACAATGAGCAGTTCTTC.

The chain recombines TRBV7-8 with TRBJ1-2, with D unresolved. The ends were cut back, 2 bases at V and 4 bases at J, with 17 bases in the middle. This CDR3 has 16 amino acids. Per germline, CDR1 SGHVS and CDR2 FQNEAQ. The CDR3 is CASSLMGSSNTYGYTF. CDR3 in DNA: TGTGCCAGCAGCTTAATGGGGAGCTCTAACACCTATGGCTACACCTTC. The complete variable domain, with remaining parts taken from reference TRBV7-8 and TRBJ1-2, reads GAGVSQSPRYKVAKRGQDVALRCDPISGHVSLFWYQQALGQGPEFLTYFQNEAQLDKSGLPSDRFFAERPEGSVSTLKIQRTQQEDSAVYLCASSLMGSSNTYGYTFGSGTRLTVV.

The chain has TRBV30 and TRBJ1-3; D remains ambiguous. Germline V gene lookup returns CDR1 GTSNPN and CDR2 SVGIG (reference sequence). The V end lost 1 base, the J end lost 0 bases, and 7 bases lay between the germline ends. This CDR3 is 14 amino acids long. The CDR3 here is CAWSGGYSGNTIYF. The CDR3 bases are TGTGCCTGGAGTGGAGGGTACTCTGGAAACACCATATATTTT.

V and J are TRBV11-2 and TRBJ2-3; 8 bases fit TRBD2. J gave up 6 bases and V 3 bases, and 11 bases lay outside the gene matches. Germline loops: CDR1 SGHAT, CDR2 FQNNGV. CDR3 length: 16 amino acids. In DNA form, the CDR3 reads TGTGCCAGCAGCTTCGGACTAGCCCGATTGGGGGATACGCAGTATTTT. It is translated as CASSFGLARLGDTQYF.

The V and J genes are TRBV6-2 or TRBV6-3 and TRBJ1-2; D possibly corresponds to TRBD1 (5 bases). V lost 2 bases, J lost 4 bases, and 11 bases lay in between. The CDR3 sequence is 14 residues long. Germline-derived CDR1 and CDR2 are MNHEY and SVGEGT. CDR3 sequence (DNA): TGTGCCAGCAGTTACGGGGGACTGATCTATGGCTACACCTTC. It yields the protein CASSYGGLIYGYTF.

V gene TRBV27 combines with J gene TRBJ2-7, with D uncertain. From germline, CDR1 is MNHEY and CDR2 SMNVEV (reference sequence). The length of the CDR3 is 14 residues. V was trimmed by 3 bases and J by 5 bases, leaving 14 bases between them. CDR3 sequence (DNA): TGTGCCAGCAGTTTTTTTAGTGCCTTCGACGAGCAGTACTTC. Translation gives CASSFFSAFDEQYF.

The chain combines TRBV6-5 with TRBJ1-1; D not certain. Germline V gene data show CDR1 as MNHEY and CDR2 as SVGAGI. The V end lost 2 bases, the J end lost 3 bases, and 7 bases lay between the germline ends. The CDR3 covers 13 residues. CDR3 sequence reads: CASSYKEDTEAFF. The CDR3 nucleotides are TGTGCCAGCAGTTACAAGGAGGACACTGAAGCTTTCTTT.

The chain couples TRBV19 to TRBJ1-5, with D possibly TRBD1 on 6 matching bases. This CDR3 spans 17 amino acids. Germline V gives CDR1 LNHDA, CDR2 SQIVND (reference sequence). V lost 3 bases to trimming and J lost 7 bases, with 22 bases between them. The CDR3 spells CASSILSGGRVGQPQHF. CDR3 bases: TGTGCCAGTAGTATTCTGTCCGGGGGGCGGGTAGGACAGCCCCAGCATTTT.

The chain couples TRBV2 to TRBJ1-2; a weak D match, TRBD1 (5 bases). Germline V gene data show CDR1 as SNHLY and CDR2 as FYNNEI. With 0 bases removed from V and 5 bases from J, the gap between germline ends came to 7 bases. This CDR3 spans 13 amino acids. The chain's CDR3 is CASSEARDYGYTF. In DNA form, the CDR3 reads TGTGCCAGCAGTGAAGCCAGGGATTATGGCTACACCTTC.